Given below is one T cell receptor beta chain in context. Its target is unknown. TCRdb processed the 5' RACE reads anew with MiXCR; each CDR3 protein has one entry. Of under 700,000 distinct CDR3 sequences in the sample, around 20% were seen once. The sample is drawn from a study of T-cell memory formation after mild COVID-19. Study in general: Across donors, TCR clusters were largely donor specific.

Study conclusions and caveats: That cross-reactive memory joined was suggested by some responding clones appearing in pre-infection memory. Mostly located in CM and EM were contracting CD4+ clones, with contracting CD8+ clones located in EMRA.

Trimming took 7 bases from V and 7 from J, leaving 17 bases between them. This CDR3 contains 14 residues. Germline CDR1 reads MDHEN; CDR2 reads SYDVKM. J is TRBJ1-5 and V is TRBV28; D is perhaps TRBD1 (6 bases). This clonotype was sampled from an adult woman who had mild COVID-19 (a few samples of this study predate the infection). Cell type and time point are not known. Sample: PBMCs or a T cell subset sorted from them (not recorded which). This CDR3 reads CASTVPQGTQPQHF. The CDR3, as DNA: TGTGCCAGCACCGTACCGCAGGGGACCCAGCCCCAGCATTTT.